A single sample gave rise to the 3 T cell receptor beta chains below, sequenced in a study of blood T cell dynamics during melanoma immunotherapy. Repertoires were generated with immunoSEQ multiplex PCR, while TCRdb's copy carries only in-frame clones and drops some. The sample lists 11,000 or so clones, 88% occurring once. Time point described: week 3, after first cycle of checkpoint inhibitor. The sequences come from blood, collected from a patient treated with checkpoint blockade. These TCRs come from a human donor with melanoma.

The V call is TRBV9, the J call TRBJ2-5; TRBD1 agrees at 9 bases. TRBJ2-7 matches the DNA end more closely, so the J call is doubtful. Germline CDR1 is SGDLS and CDR2 is YYNGEE. The CDR3 sequence is 16 residues long. CDR3 DNA sequence: TGTGCCAGCAGCATAACAGGGACAGGGAACATCCACGAGCAGTACTTC. This gives the protein CASSITGTGNIHEQYF.

This chain links TRBV4-3 with TRBJ2-7; 7 bases agree with TRBD2. V dropped 1 base and J dropped 1; count of bases not matched to a gene: 4. This CDR3 comprises 15 residues. Germline V CDR1 and CDR2: LGHNA, YSLEER. CDR3 sequence: CASSQVGDYSYEQYF. In DNA form, the CDR3 reads TGCGCCAGCAGCCAAGTTGGGGACTATTCCTACGAGCAGTACTTC.

V usage is TRBV19 and J usage is TRBJ2-1; a possible D gene is TRBD1 (6 bases). V shed 1 base and J shed 5 bases, with 6 bases lying between them. Germline V CDR1 and CDR2: LNHDA, SQIVND (reference sequence). The CDR3 is 13 residues long. The chain's CDR3 is CASSIGQDNEQFF. The CDR3 DNA follows: TGTGCCAGTAGTATAGGACAGGACAATGAGCAGTTCTTC.